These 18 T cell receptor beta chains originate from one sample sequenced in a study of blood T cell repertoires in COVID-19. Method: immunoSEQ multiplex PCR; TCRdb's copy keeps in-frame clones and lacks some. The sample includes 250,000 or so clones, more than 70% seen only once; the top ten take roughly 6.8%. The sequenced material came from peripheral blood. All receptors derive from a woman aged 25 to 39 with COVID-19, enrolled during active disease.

The CDR3 region is CASSQELVGGARTGELFF. In DNA form, the CDR3 reads TGCGCCAGCAGCCAAGAGCTTGTGGGGGGGGCGCGCACCGGGGAGCTGTTTTTT. V is TRBV4-3 and J is TRBJ2-2; maybe TRBD2 (7 bases). Germline CDR1 and CDR2: LGHNA and YSLEER. V was shortened by 0 bases and J by 4 bases, with 18 bases between the two germline ends. The CDR3 totals 18 residues.

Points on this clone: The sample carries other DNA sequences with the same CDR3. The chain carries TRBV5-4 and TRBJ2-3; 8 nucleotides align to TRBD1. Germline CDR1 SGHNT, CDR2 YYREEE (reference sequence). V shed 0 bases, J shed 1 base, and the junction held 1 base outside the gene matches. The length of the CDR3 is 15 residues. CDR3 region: CASSLETGGTDTQYF. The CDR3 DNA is TGTGCCAGCAGCTTGGAGACAGGGGGCACAGATACGCAGTATTTT.

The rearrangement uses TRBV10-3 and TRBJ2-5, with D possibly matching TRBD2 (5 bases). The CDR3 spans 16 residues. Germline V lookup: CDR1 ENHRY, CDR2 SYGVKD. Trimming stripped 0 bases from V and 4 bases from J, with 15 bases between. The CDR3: CAISESRASRGETQYF. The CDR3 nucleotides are TGTGCCATCAGTGAGTCTCGGGCCTCCCGGGGAGAGACCCAGTACTTC.

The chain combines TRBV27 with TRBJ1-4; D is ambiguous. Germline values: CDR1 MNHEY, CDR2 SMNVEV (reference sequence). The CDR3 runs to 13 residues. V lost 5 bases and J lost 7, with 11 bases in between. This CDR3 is CASSLRGSEKLFF. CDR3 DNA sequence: TGTGCCAGCAGTCTCCGGGGTTCTGAAAAACTGTTTTTT.

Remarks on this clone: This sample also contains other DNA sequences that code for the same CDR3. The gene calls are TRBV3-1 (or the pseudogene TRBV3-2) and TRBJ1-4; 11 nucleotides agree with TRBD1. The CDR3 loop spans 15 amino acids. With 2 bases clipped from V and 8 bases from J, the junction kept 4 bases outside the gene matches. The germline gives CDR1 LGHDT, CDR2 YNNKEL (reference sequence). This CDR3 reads CASSQTGQGGEKLFF. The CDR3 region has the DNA TGTGCCAGCAGCCAAACGGGACAGGGGGGCGAAAAACTGTTTTTT.

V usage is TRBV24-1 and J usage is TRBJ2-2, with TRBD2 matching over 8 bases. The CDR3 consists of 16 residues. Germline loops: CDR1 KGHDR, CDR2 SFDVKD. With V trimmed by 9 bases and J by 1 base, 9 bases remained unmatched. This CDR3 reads CATQRGGALNTGELFF. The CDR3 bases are TGTGCCACCCAACGGGGGGGGGCACTGAACACCGGGGAGCTGTTTTTT.

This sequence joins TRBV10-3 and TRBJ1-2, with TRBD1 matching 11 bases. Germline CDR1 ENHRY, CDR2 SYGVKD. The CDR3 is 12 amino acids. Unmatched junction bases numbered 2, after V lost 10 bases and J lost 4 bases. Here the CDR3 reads CATGTGGYGYTF. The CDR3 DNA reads TGTGCCACCGGGACAGGGGGCTATGGCTACACCTTC.

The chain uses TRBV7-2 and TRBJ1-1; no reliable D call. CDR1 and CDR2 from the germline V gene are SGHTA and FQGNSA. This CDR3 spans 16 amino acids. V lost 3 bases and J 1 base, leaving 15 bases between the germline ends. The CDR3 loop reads CASSFGWIAGNTEAFF. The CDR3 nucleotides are TGTGCCAGCAGCTTCGGGTGGATCGCGGGGAACACTGAAGCTTTCTTT.

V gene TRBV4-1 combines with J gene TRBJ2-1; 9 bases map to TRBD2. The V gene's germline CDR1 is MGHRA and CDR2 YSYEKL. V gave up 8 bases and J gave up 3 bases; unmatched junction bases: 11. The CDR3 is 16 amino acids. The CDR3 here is CASGRPAGGFYNEQFF. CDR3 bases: TGCGCCAGCGGCCGTCCTGCGGGGGGGTTCTACAATGAGCAGTTCTTC.

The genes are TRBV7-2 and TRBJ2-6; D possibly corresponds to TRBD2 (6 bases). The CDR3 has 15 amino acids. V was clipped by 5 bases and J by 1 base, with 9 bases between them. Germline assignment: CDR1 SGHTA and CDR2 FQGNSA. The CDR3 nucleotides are TGTGCCAGCAGCGGGCGGGGATCTGGGGCCAACGTCCTGACTTTC. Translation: CASSGRGSGANVLTF.

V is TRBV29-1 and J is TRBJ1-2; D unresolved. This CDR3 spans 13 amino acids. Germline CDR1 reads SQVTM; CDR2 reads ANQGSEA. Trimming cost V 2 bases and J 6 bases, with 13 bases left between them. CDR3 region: CSVEWAGWNGYTF. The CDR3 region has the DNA TGCAGCGTTGAATGGGCCGGTTGGAATGGCTACACCTTC.

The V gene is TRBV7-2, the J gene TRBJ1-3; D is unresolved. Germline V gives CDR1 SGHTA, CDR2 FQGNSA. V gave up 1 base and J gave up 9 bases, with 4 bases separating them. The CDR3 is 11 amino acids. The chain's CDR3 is CASSLGATIYF. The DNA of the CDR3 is TGTGCCAGCAGCTTAGGGGCCACCATATATTTT.

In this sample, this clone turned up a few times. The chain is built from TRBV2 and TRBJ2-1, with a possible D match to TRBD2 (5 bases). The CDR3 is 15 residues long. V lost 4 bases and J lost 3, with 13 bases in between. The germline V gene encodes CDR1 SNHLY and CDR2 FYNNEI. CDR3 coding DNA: TGTGCCAGCAGTGCTCGTGGCAGCGGCTACAATGAGCAGTTCTTC. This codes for CASSARGSGYNEQFF.

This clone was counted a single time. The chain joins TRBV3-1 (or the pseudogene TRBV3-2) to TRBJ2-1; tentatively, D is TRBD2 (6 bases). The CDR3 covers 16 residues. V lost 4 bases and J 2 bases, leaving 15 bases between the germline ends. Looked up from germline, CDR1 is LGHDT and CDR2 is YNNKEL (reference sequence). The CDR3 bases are TGTGCCAGCAGCCCGACTCATTCGGGGGCCTACAATGAGCAGTTCTTC. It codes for CASSPTHSGAYNEQFF.

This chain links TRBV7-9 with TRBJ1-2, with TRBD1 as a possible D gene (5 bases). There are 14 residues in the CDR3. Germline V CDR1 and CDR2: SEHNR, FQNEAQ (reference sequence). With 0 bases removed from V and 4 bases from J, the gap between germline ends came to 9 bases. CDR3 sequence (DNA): TGTGCCAGCAGCTTAGCAGACAGCTCCTATGGCTACACCTTC. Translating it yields CASSLADSSYGYTF.

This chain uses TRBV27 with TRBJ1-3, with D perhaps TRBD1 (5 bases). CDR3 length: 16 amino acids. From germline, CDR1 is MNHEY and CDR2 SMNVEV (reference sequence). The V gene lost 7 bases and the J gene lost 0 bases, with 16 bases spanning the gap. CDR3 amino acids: CASIPPGGISGNTIYF. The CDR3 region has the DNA TGTGCCAGCATACCCCCGGGGGGTATCTCTGGAAACACCATATATTTT.

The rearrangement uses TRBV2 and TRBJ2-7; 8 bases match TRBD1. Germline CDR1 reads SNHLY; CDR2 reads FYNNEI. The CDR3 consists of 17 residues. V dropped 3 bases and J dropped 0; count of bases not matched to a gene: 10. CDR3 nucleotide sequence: TGTGCCAGCAGTGAGTTGGTTGGGACAGGCTTCTCCTACGAGCAGTACTTC. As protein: CASSELVGTGFSYEQYF. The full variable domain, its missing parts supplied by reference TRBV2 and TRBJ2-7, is EPEVTQTPSHQVTQMGQEVILRCVPISNHLYFYWYRQILGQKVEFLVSFYNNEISEKSEIFDDQFSVERPDGSNFTLKIRSTKLEDSAMYFCASSELVGTGFSYEQYFGPGTRLTVT.

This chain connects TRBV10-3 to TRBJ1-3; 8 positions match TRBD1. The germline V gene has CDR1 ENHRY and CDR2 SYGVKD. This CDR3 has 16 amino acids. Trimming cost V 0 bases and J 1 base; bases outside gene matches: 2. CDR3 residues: CAISESQGASGNTIYF. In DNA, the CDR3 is TGTGCCATCAGTGAGTCGCAGGGGGCTTCTGGAAACACCATATATTTT.